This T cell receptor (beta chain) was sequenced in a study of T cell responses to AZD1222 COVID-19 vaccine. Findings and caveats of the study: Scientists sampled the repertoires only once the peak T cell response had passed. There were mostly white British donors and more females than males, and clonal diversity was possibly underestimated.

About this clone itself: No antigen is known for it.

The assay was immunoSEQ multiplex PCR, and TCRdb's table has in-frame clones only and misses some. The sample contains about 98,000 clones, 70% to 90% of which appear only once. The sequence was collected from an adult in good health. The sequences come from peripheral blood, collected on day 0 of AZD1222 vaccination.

CDR3 loop: CASSLSASYNEQFF. The CDR3, as DNA: TGTGCCAGCAGCTTGAGTGCCTCCTACAATGAGCAGTTCTTC. The rearrangement links TRBV7-9 to TRBJ2-1; D remains ambiguous. This CDR3 is built from 14 residues. Trimming pared 3 bases from V and 0 bases from J, leaving 6 bases between. From germline, CDR1 is SEHNR and CDR2 FQNEAQ (reference sequence).